This T cell receptor (beta chain) was sequenced during a study of blood T cell repertoires in COVID-19. This clone was seen a single time. What the recovered Cohort 3 donors had was two negative PCRs, clearance, or symptom resolution. Repertoires were generated with immunoSEQ multiplex PCR, while TCRdb's copy carries only in-frame clones and drops some. The sample includes 170,000 or so clones, about 90% seen only once; the top ten take 6% to 7.5%. There are 14 residues in the CDR3. The V gene end was trimmed by 5 bases and the J gene end by 4 bases; junction bases not matched to a gene: 3. Per the germline V gene, CDR1 is SGHTA and CDR2 is FQGNSA.

This receptor was identified in a woman aged 45-60 years who had recovered from COVID-19. This chain joins TRBV7-2 and TRBJ1-3; 9 nucleotides match TRBD1. Sequenced: PBMCs or T cells enriched from blood (not recorded which). The CDR3 DNA reads TGTGCCAGCAGCCCGGGACAGGGCGGAAACACCATATATTTT. Amino acid sequence: CASSPGQGGNTIYF.